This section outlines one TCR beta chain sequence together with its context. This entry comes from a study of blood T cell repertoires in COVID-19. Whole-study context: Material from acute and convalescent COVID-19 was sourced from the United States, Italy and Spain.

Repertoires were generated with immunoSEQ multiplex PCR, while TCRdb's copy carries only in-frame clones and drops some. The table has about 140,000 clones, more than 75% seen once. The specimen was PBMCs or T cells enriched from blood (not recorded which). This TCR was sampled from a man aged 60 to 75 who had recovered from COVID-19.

In DNA form, the CDR3 reads TGCGCCAGATTCGAGGGTATTGTGTCGGAGACCCAGTACTTC. Translating gives CARFEGIVSETQYF. This rearrangement joins TRBV10-1 to TRBJ2-5; TRBD2 might be the D (5 bases). Germline V lookup: CDR1 WNHNN, CDR2 SYGVQD (reference sequence). This CDR3 comprises 14 residues. Deletions cut 9 bases from V and 5 bases from J, with 19 bases between.